This record looks at one TCR beta chain sequence and its context. TCR beta VDJ and CDR3 profiling used genomic DNA as template. TCRdb reprocessed the reads with MiXCR, giving one entry per CDR3 protein. The data show about 120,000 distinct CDR3 sequences, 50% to 60% seen once. V dropped 4 bases and J dropped 7; count of bases not matched to a gene: 8. The CDR3 has 15 amino acids. Germline lookup yields CDR1 ENHRY and CDR2 SYGVKD. This sample is drawn from a study of CD8+CD57+ T cells in acquired aplastic anemia. Patients chosen for sequencing had CD8+CD57+ cells that had expanded, as shown by flow cytometry. All participating patients were living with severe acquired aplastic anemia.

The V and J genes are TRBV10-3 and TRBJ2-2; TRBD2 matches at 8 bases. This TCR came from a human donor with aplastic anemia. Sequencing input: sorted CD4+, CD8+, or CD8+CD57+ T cells (not recorded which) from PBMCs. This CDR3 reads CAISAGREDGGELFF. Written as DNA, the CDR3 is TGTGCCATCAGTGCGGGGCGGGAGGATGGCGGGGAGCTGTTTTTT.